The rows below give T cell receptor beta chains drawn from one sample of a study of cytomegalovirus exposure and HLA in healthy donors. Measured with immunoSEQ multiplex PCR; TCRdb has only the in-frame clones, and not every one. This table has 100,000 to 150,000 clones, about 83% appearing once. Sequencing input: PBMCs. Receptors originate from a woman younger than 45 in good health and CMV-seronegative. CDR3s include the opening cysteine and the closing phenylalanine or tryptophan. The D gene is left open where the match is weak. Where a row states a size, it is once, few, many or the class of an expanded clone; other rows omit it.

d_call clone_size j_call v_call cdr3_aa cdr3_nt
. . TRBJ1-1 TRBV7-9 CASSPVGAKGNTEAFF TGTGCCAGCAGCCCCGTTGGGGCGAAAGGGAACACTGAAGCTTTCTTT
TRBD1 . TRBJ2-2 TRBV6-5 CASSYSTGGRTGELFF TGTGCCAGCAGTTACTCGACAGGGGGTAGGACCGGGGAGCTGTTTTTT
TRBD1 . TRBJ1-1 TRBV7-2 CASSTDRGNPLRSTEAFF TGTGCCAGCAGCACCGACAGGGGTAATCCCCTTAGGAGCACTGAAGCTTTCTTT
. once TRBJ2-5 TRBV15 CATSRSLGRTETQYF TGTGCCACCAGCAGATCTTTAGGGAGGACGGAGACCCAGTACTTC
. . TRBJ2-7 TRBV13 CASSLGGQSIAPYEQYF TGTGCCAGCAGCTTAGGTGGGCAGTCCATTGCCCCATACGAGCAGTACTTC
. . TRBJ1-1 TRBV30 CAWSVTQDTEAFF TGTGCCTGGAGTGTAACCCAGGACACTGAAGCTTTCTTT
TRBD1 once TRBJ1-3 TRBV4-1 CASSQVVQGLFGNTIYF TGCGCCAGCAGCCAAGTCGTACAGGGGCTATTTGGAAACACCATATATTTT
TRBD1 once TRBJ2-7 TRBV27 CASSPQGTAYSYEQYF TGTGCCAGCAGTCCCCAGGGGACAGCCTACTCCTACGAGCAGTACTTC
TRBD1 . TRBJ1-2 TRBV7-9 CASSLAHGTDYGYTF TGTGCCAGCAGCTTAGCCCACGGGACAGACTATGGCTACACCTTC
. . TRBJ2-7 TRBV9 CASSVEELDTYEQYF TGTGCCAGCAGCGTAGAAGAGTTGGACACCTACGAGCAGTACTTC